Presented here are 24 T cell receptor beta chains from one specimen sequenced in a study of control samples from healthy donors and cancer patients. Produced via immunoSEQ multiplex PCR; TCRdb's table is partial and in-frame only. The table lists 45,000 to 65,000 clones, about 88% of them singletons, with around two fifths in the top ten. The specimen sequenced was PBMCs. Receptor source: a man aged 45-65 years with head and neck cancer.

The rearrangement links TRBV4-3 to TRBJ1-2; D gene unclear. This CDR3 contains 15 residues. The V gene's germline CDR1 is LGHNA and CDR2 YSLEER. V gave up 0 bases and J gave up 4 bases, with 12 bases separating them. Written as DNA, the CDR3 is TGCGCCAGCAGCCAAGATCGGGGATCCAGCTATGGCTACACCTTC. Amino acid sequence: CASSQDRGSSYGYTF.

This chain connects TRBV3-1 (or the pseudogene TRBV3-2) to TRBJ1-2; TRBD1 might be the D (6 bases). Germline V CDR1 and CDR2: LGHDT, YNNKEL (reference sequence). There are 13 residues in the CDR3. Trimming removed 6 bases from V and 4 bases from J, with 12 bases in between. Here the CDR3 DNA reads TGTGCCAGCAGTCCAGGGGAGACCTATGGCTACACCTTC. It codes for CASSPGETYGYTF.

The genes are TRBV24-1 and TRBJ2-2; 8 bases line up with TRBD1. The CDR3 sequence is 14 residues long. Trimming took 7 bases from V and 3 from J; bases not matched to a gene: 3. From germline, CDR1 is KGHDR and CDR2 SFDVKD. The CDR3 protein is CATSGQGDTGELFF. The CDR3 bases are TGTGCCACCAGCGGACAGGGAGACACCGGGGAGCTGTTTTTT.

The V call is TRBV7-8, the J call TRBJ2-3; 7 nucleotides align to TRBD2. After removal of 5 bases from V and 4 bases from J, the junction contained 18 bases not matched to a gene. CDR1 and CDR2 (germline): SGHVS, FQNEAQ. CDR3 length: 18 amino acids. CDR3 DNA sequence: TGTGCCAGCAGCCCTCGCCGATTGCCCAGCGGGAAGGCAGATACGCAGTATTTT. Residues: CASSPRRLPSGKADTQYF.

This chain links TRBV6-2 or TRBV6-3 with TRBJ2-1; TRBD1 matches 10 bases. The germline gives CDR1 MNHEY, CDR2 SVGEGT. V gave up 3 bases and J gave up 5 bases; unmatched junction bases: 19. The CDR3 has 20 residues. As DNA, the CDR3 is TGTGCCAGCAGTTATTCCGCGGACAGGGGGTACGATACAGGGAACAATGAGCAGTTCTTC. This sequence encodes CASSYSADRGYDTGNNEQFF.

The CDR3 sequence is CASSWGDREDTEAFF. The CDR3 DNA reads TGCGCCAGCAGCTGGGGGGACAGGGAGGACACTGAAGCTTTCTTT. The rearrangement uses TRBV5-1 and TRBJ1-1; 9 nucleotides agree with TRBD1. Germline assignment: CDR1 SGHRS and CDR2 YFSETQ. This CDR3 contains 15 residues. Unmatched junction bases numbered 6, after V lost 3 bases and J lost 3 bases. Drawing the rest from reference TRBV5-1 and TRBJ1-1, the complete variable domain is KAGVTQTPRYLIKTRGQQVTLSCSPISGHRSVSWYQQTPGQGLQFLFEYFSETQRNKGNFPGRFSGRQFSNSRSEMNVSTLELGDSALYLCASSWGDREDTEAFFGQGTRLTVV.

The chain has TRBV19 and TRBJ2-7; weak D call: TRBD2 (7 bases). Trimming removed 3 bases at V and 4 bases at J, with 13 bases between. The CDR3 is 14 amino acids. In germline, CDR1 is LNHDA, CDR2 SQIVND (reference sequence). The CDR3 coding sequence is TGTGCCAGTAGTATCGGGGGGCCCGTTTACGAGCAGTACTTC. Its protein product is CASSIGGPVYEQYF.

The chain couples TRBV6-5 to TRBJ2-7; no definite D call. V lost 0 bases and J lost 2, with 8 bases in between. Germline CDR1 is MNHEY and CDR2 is SVGAGI. The CDR3 has 14 amino acids. CDR3: CASSYSSDPYEQYF. The CDR3 DNA reads as TGTGCCAGCAGTTACTCCAGCGACCCCTACGAGCAGTACTTC.

This clone is termed medium-sized. This chain connects TRBV6-6 to TRBJ2-5, with TRBD2 as a possible D gene (6 bases). Germline-derived CDR1 and CDR2 are MNHNY and SVGAGI (reference sequence). The V end was cut by 8 bases, the J end by 3 bases, with 13 bases between. The CDR3 totals 13 residues. This chain's CDR3 is CASGGRLEETQYF. The DNA for the CDR3 is TGTGCCAGCGGGGGGAGGCTAGAAGAGACCCAGTACTTC.

This chain links TRBV18 with TRBJ1-6; D is unclear. V lost 8 bases to trimming and J lost 8 bases, with 13 bases between them. Germline V gene data show CDR1 as KGHSH and CDR2 as LQKENI. The CDR3 consists of 13 residues. The CDR3 region is CASTFSDYSPLHF. CDR3 sequence (DNA): TGTGCCAGCACCTTTTCGGATTATTCACCCCTCCACTTT.

The chain uses TRBV19 and TRBJ2-7; TRBD1 matches at 9 bases. Trimming cost V 4 bases and J 0 bases; bases outside gene matches: 7. CDR3 length: 16 amino acids. The germline gives CDR1 LNHDA, CDR2 SQIVND (reference sequence). DNA of the CDR3: TGTGCCAGTAGTACCCCGGGACAGGGAACCTCCTACGAGCAGTACTTC. It encodes CASSTPGQGTSYEQYF.

CDR3 DNA sequence: TGCAGCGTTGTAGCCGGCGGGCAGAGCACAGATACGCAGTATTTT. This sequence encodes CSVVAGGQSTDTQYF. The rearrangement joins TRBV29-1 to TRBJ2-3, with D perhaps TRBD2 (5 bases). V was clipped by 4 bases and J by 0 bases, with 14 bases between them. Per the germline V gene, CDR1 is SQVTM and CDR2 is ANQGSEA. The CDR3 runs to 15 residues.

The chain uses TRBV10-3 and TRBJ1-4; 7 bases fit TRBD1. Germline values: CDR1 ENHRY, CDR2 SYGVKD. With 6 bases clipped from V and 6 bases from J, the junction kept 4 bases outside the gene matches. The CDR3 contains 13 residues. CDR3 nucleotides: TGTGCCATCAGCGACAGGGCGTATGAAAAACTGTTTTTT. Protein product: CAISDRAYEKLFF.

This rearrangement joins TRBV15 to TRBJ2-7, with a possible D match to TRBD1 (5 bases). With 3 bases removed from V and 7 bases from J, the gap between germline ends came to 25 bases. Germline CDR1 and CDR2: LNHNV and YYDKDF (reference sequence). The CDR3 contains 17 residues. CDR3: CATSSIGMAGMPIEQYF. The CDR3 DNA reads TGTGCCACCAGCAGTATTGGTATGGCAGGGATGCCAATTGAGCAGTACTTC. Full variable domain (missing parts from reference TRBV15 and TRBJ2-7): DAMVIQNPRYQVTQFGKPVTLSCSQTLNHNVMYWYQQKSSQAPKLLFHYYDKDFNNEADTPDNFQSRRPNTSFCFLDIRSPGLGDTAMYLCATSSIGMAGMPIEQYFGPGTRLTVT.

The J gene is TRBJ2-1, the V gene TRBV6-6, with 10 bases identical to TRBD2. The CDR3 has 15 amino acids. Losses at the gene ends were 6 bases for V and 6 bases for J; bases not matched to a gene: 8. CDR1 and CDR2 from the germline V gene are MNHNY and SVGAGI (reference sequence). DNA of the CDR3: TGTGCCAGCAGACCCACTAGCGGGGCAACCAATGAGCAGTTCTTC. This codes for CASRPTSGATNEQFF.

The chain combines TRBV5-4 with TRBJ1-1; 8 bases line up with TRBD1. J was trimmed by 6 bases and V by 0 bases; bases with no gene match: 1. The germline V gene has CDR1 SGHNT and CDR2 YYREEE (reference sequence). This CDR3 spans 13 amino acids. This CDR3 reads CASSLDRGAEAFF. In nucleotides, the CDR3 is TGTGCCAGCAGCTTGGACAGGGGGGCTGAAGCTTTCTTT.

The rearrangement uses TRBV29-1 and TRBJ1-1, with 7 bases fitting TRBD1. J lost 3 bases, V lost 6 bases, and 10 bases had no gene match. Per germline, CDR1 SQVTM and CDR2 ANQGSEA. The CDR3 is 14 residues long. The CDR3 nucleotides read TGCAGCGTGGGAGACAGGGCGGGGGACACTGAAGCTTTCTTT. Translated: CSVGDRAGDTEAFF.

This chain uses TRBV7-3 with TRBJ2-1; 12 nucleotides align to TRBD2. In germline, CDR1 is SGHTA, CDR2 FQGTGA. J gave up 9 bases and V 4 bases, and 13 bases lay outside the gene matches. The CDR3 is 17 amino acids. CDR3 nucleotides: TGTGCCAGCAGCTCGACCCAACTAGCGGGGGGCCGCGGTGAGCAGTTCTTC. It is translated as CASSSTQLAGGRGEQFF.

In this sample, this clone turned up once. The rearrangement links TRBV7-9 to TRBJ2-7; 9 bases align to TRBD1. CDR1 is SEHNR and CDR2 is FQNEAQ in the germline V gene (reference sequence). The CDR3 length is 19 residues. J was trimmed by 5 bases and V by 5 bases; bases with no gene match: 22. The CDR3 DNA reads as TGTGCCAGCAGCCGGGGCAGGGGGGTCCCGGGACAGGGTTCCAACGAGCAGTACTTC. Its translation: CASSRGRGVPGQGSNEQYF.

This chain uses TRBV6-5 with TRBJ2-5; D remains ambiguous. Per the germline V gene, CDR1 is MNHEY and CDR2 is SVGAGI. This CDR3 contains 11 residues. With 5 bases removed from V and 11 bases from J, the gap between germline ends came to 12 bases. This CDR3 reads CASSNLKEQYF. The CDR3 DNA is TGTGCCAGCAGTAACCTTAAGGAGCAGTACTTC.

Here the CDR3 DNA reads TGTGCCAGCAGCTTGACCGTCGGGGGAACTGAAGCTTTCTTT. It is translated as CASSLTVGGTEAFF. The chain couples TRBV5-4 to TRBJ1-1, with a tentative D call TRBD1 (5 bases). V was shortened by 1 base and J by 5 bases, with 12 bases between the two germline ends. The length of the CDR3 is 14 residues. CDR1 and CDR2 from the germline V gene are SGHNT and YYREEE (reference sequence).

V usage is TRBV5-4 and J usage is TRBJ1-2, with D uncertain. This CDR3 region has 13 residues. The V and J ends lost 0 bases and 3 bases respectively, with 6 bases between them. Germline CDR1 and CDR2: SGHNT and YYREEE (reference sequence). The CDR3, as DNA: TGTGCCAGCAGCTTGGGGGGTGACTATGGCTACACCTTC. Protein sequence: CASSLGGDYGYTF. The whole variable domain, filled in from reference TRBV5-4 and TRBJ1-2, reads ETGVTQSPTHLIKTRGQQVTLRCSSQSGHNTVSWYQQALGQGPQFIFQYYREEENGRGNFPPRFSGLQFPNYSSELNVNALELDDSALYLCASSLGGDYGYTFGSGTRLTVV.

V gene TRBV4-1 combines with J gene TRBJ1-4; TRBD1 aligns across 9 bases. Trimming at V came to 4 bases and at J to 8 bases, leaving 8 bases not matched to a gene. The CDR3 is 15 residues long. CDR1 MGHRA and CDR2 YSYEKL come from the germline V gene. The CDR3 coding sequence is TGCGCCAGCAGCCCTCTGAGACAGGGGGACGAAAAACTGTTTTTT. Protein: CASSPLRQGDEKLFF.

The rearrangement uses TRBV6-4 and TRBJ2-7; TRBD2 might be the D (5 bases). CDR1 MRHNA and CDR2 SNTAGT come from the germline V gene. With 3 bases removed from V and 3 bases from J, the gap between germline ends came to 15 bases. CDR3 size: 15 residues. The DNA of the CDR3 is TGTGCCAGCAGTGAAGAGAACACGGGGAGCTACGAGCAGTACTTC. Its protein product is CASSEENTGSYEQYF.